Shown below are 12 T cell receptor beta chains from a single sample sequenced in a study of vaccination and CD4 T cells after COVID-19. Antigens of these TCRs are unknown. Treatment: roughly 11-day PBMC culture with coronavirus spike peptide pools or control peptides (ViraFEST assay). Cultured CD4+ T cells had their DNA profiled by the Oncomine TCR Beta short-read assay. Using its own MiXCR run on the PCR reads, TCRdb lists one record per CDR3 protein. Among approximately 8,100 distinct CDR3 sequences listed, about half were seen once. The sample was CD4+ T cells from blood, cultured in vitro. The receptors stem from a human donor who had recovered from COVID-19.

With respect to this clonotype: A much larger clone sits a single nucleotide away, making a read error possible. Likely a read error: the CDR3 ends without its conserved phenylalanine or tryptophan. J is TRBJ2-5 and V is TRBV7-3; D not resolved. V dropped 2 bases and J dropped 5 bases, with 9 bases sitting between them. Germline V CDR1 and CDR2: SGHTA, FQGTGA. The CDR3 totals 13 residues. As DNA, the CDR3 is TGTGCCAGCAGCTTAGGGCTGGGGGAGACCCAGTACTAC. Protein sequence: CASSLGLGETQYY.

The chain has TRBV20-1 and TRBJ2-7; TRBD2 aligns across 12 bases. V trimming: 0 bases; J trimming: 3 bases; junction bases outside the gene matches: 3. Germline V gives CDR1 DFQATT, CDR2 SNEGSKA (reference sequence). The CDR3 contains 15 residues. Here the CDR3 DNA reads TGCAGTGCTAGAGAGCTACTAGCGGGGGGCTACGAGCAGTACTTC. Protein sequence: CSARELLAGGYEQYF.

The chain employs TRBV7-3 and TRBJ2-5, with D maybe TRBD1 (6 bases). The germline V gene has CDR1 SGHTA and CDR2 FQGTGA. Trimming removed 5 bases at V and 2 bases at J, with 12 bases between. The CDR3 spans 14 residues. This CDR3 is CASSPTGLQETQYF. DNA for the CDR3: TGTGCCAGCAGCCCCACAGGGTTACAAGAGACCCAGTACTTC.

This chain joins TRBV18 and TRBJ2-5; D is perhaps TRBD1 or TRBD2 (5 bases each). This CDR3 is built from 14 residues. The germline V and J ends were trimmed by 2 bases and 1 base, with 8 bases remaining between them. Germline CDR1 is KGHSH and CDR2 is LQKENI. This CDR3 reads CASSPVGGQETQYF. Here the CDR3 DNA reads TGTGCCAGCTCACCAGTTGGGGGCCAAGAGACCCAGTACTTC.

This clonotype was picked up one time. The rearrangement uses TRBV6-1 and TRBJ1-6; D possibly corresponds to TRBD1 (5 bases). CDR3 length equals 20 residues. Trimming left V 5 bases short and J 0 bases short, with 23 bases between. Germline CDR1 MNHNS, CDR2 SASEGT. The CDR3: CASSLTPTPGRGSYNSPLHF. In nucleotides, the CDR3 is TGTGCCAGCAGTCTGACGCCTACCCCGGGAAGGGGCTCCTATAATTCACCCCTCCACTTT.

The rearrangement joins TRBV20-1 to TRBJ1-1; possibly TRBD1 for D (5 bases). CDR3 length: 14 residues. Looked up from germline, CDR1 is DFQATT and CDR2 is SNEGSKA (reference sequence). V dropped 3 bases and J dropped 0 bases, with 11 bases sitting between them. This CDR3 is CSASRGSVNTEAFF. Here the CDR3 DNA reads TGCAGTGCTAGCCGGGGGAGCGTGAACACTGAAGCTTTCTTT.

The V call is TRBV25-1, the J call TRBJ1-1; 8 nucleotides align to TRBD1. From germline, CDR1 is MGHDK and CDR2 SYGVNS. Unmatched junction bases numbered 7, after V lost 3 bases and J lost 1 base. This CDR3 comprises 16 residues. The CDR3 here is CASSDPLGTGNTEAFF. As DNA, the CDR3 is TGTGCCAGCAGTGACCCCTTGGGGACAGGGAACACTGAAGCTTTCTTT.

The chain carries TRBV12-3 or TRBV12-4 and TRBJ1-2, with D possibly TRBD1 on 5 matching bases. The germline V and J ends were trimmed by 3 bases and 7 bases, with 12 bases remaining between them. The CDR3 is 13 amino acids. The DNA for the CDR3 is TGTGCCAGCAGTTTCTCAGGGTATGGTGGCTACACCTTC. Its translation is CASSFSGYGGYTF.

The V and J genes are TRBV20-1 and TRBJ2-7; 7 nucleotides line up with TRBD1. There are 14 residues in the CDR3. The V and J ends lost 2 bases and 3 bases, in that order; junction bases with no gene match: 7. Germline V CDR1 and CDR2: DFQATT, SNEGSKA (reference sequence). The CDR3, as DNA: TGCAGTGCTAGAAACCCGGGACAGAACTACGAGCAGTACTTC. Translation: CSARNPGQNYEQYF.

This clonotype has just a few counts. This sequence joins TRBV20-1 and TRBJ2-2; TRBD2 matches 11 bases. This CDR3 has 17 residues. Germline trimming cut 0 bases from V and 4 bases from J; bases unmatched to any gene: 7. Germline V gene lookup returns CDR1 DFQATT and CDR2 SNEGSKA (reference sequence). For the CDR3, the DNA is TGCAGTGCTAGAGATCGGACTAGCGGGCAACGCACCGGGGAGCTGTTTTTT. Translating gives CSARDRTSGQRTGELFF.

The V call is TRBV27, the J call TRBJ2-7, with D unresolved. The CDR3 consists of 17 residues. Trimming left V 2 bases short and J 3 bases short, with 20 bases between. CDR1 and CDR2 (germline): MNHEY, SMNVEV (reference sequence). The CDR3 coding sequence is TGTGCCAGCAGTTTAGGCCCTGACCCAGGATCCGGCTACGAGCAGTACTTC. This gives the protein CASSLGPDPGSGYEQYF.

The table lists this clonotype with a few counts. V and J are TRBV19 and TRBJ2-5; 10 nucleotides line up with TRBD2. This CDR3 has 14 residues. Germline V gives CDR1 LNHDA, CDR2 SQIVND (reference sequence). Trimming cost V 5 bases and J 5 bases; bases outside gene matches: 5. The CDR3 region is CASSPSGGVETQYF. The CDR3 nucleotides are TGTGCCAGTAGTCCGAGCGGGGGGGTGGAGACCCAGTACTTC.